A single T cell receptor beta chain is shown here with its context. This specimen belongs to a study of T cell changes during pregnancy in multiple sclerosis. After removal of 2 bases from V and 1 base from J, the junction contained 8 bases not matched to a gene. This CDR3 has 17 residues. The V gene's germline CDR1 is LGHNA and CDR2 YNFKEQ. Sequencing was performed with immunoSEQ multiplex PCR; in TCRdb, only in-frame clones are kept and a portion is missing. The sample includes around 50,000 clones, over 75% of them seen just once. The sequencing used CD8+ T cells from peripheral blood mononuclear cells, collected in the second trimester of pregnancy. V usage is TRBV4-2 and J usage is TRBJ2-5, with 9 bases aligning to TRBD2. The TCR comes from a female donor with multiple sclerosis, enrolled in a pregnancy study. Here the CDR3 reads CASSQRSPTSGQETQYF. The CDR3 DNA is TGTGCCAGCAGCCAAAGGTCCCCGACTAGCGGCCAAGAGACCCAGTACTTC.